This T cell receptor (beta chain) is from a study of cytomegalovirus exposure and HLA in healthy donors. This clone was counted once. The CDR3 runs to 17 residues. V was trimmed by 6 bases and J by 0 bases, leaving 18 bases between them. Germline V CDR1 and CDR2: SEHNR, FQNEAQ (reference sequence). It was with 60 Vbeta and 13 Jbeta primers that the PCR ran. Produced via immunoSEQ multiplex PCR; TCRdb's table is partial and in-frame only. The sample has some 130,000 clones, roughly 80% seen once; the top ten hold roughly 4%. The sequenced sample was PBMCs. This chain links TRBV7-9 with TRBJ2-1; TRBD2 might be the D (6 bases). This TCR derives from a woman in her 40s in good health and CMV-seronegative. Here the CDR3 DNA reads TGTGCCAGCAGACCCTTGAATCGGGAGAGCTCCTACAATGAGCAGTTCTTC. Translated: CASRPLNRESSYNEQFF.